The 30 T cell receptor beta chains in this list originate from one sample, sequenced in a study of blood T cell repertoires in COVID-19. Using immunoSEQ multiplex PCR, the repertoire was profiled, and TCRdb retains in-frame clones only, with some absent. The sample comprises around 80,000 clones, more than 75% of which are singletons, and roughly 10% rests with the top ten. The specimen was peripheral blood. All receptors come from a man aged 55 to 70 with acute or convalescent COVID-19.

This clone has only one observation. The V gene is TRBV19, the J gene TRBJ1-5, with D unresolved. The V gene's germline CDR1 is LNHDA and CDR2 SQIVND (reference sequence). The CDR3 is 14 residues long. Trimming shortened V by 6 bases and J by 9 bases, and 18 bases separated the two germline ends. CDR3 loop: CASSPVSGGGPQHF. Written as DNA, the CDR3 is TGTGCCAGTAGCCCTGTATCGGGAGGAGGGCCCCAGCATTTT.

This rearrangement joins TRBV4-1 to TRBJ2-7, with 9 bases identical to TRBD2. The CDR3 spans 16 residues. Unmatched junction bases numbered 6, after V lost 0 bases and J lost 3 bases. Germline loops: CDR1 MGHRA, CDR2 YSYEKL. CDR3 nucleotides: TGCGCCAGCAGCCAAGACGGTAGCGGGGGCATCTACGAGCAGTACTTC. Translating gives CASSQDGSGGIYEQYF.

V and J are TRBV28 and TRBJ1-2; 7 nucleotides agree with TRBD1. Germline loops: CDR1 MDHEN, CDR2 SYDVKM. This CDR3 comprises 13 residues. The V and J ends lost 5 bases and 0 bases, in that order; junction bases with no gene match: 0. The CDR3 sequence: CASSQGANYGYTF. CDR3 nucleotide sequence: TGTGCCAGCAGTCAGGGGGCTAACTATGGCTACACCTTC.

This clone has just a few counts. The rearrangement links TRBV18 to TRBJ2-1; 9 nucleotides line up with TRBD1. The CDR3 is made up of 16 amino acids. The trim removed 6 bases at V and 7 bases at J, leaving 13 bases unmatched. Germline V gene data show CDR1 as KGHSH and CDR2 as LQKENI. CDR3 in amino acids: CASSNSGTGLRNEQFF. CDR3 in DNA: TGTGCCAGCTCCAACTCCGGGACAGGGCTTAGGAATGAGCAGTTCTTC.

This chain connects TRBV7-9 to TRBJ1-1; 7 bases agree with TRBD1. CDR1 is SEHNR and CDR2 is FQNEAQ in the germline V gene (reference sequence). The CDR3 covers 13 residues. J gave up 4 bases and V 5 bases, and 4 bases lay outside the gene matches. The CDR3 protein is CASSKDRVTEAFF. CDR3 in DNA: TGTGCCAGCAGCAAAGACAGGGTCACTGAAGCTTTCTTT.

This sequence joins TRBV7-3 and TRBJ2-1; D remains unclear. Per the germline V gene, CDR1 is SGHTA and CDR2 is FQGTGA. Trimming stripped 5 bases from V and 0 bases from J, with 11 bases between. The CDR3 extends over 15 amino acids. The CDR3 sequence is CASSQDSSSYNEQFF. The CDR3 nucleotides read TGTGCCAGCAGCCAAGACTCCAGCTCCTACAATGAGCAGTTCTTC.

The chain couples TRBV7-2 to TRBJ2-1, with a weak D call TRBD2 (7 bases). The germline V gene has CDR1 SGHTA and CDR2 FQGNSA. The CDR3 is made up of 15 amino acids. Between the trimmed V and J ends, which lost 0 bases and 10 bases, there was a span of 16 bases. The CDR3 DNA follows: TGTGCCAGCAGCTTAGCTTCGGGGGGCCTTGACGAGCAGTTCTTC. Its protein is CASSLASGGLDEQFF.

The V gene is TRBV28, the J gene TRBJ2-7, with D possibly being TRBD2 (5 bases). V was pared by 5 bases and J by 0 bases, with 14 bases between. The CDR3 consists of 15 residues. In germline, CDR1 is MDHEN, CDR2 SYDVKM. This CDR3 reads CASSVAGTSSYEQYF. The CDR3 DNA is TGTGCCAGCAGTGTGGCGGGCACGAGCTCCTACGAGCAGTACTTC. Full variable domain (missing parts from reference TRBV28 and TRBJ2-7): DVKVTQSSRYLVKRTGEKVFLECVQDMDHENMFWYRQDPGLGLRLIYFSYDVKMKEKGDIPEGYSVSREKKERFSLILESASTNQTSMYLCASSVAGTSSYEQYFGPGTRLTVT.

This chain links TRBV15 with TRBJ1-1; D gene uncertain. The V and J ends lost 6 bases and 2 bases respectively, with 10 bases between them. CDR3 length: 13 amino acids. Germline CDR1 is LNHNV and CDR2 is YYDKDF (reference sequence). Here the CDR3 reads CATSNEFNTEAFF. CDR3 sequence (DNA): TGTGCCACCAGTAACGAGTTTAACACTGAAGCTTTCTTT.

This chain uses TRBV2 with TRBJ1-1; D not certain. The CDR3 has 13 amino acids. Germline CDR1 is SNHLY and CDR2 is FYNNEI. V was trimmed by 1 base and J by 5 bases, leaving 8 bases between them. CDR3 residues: CASSEEAGTEAFF. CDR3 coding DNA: TGTGCCAGCAGTGAAGAGGCGGGGACTGAAGCTTTCTTT.

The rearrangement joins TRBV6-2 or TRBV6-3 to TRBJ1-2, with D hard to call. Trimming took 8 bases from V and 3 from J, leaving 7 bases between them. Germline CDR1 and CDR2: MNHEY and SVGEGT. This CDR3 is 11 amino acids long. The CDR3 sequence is CASGLYYGYTF. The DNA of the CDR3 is TGTGCCAGCGGCCTCTACTATGGCTACACCTTC.

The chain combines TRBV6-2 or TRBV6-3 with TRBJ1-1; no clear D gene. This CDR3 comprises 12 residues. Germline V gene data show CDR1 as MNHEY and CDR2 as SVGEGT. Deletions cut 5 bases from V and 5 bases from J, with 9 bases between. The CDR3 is CASSPRVTEAFF. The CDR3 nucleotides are TGTGCCAGCAGTCCGAGAGTTACTGAAGCTTTCTTT.

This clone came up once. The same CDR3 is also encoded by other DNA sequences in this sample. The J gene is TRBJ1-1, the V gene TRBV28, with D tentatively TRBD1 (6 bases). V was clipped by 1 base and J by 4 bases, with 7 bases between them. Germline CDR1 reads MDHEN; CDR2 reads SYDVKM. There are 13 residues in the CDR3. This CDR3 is CASSLSGATEAFF. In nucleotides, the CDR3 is TGTGCCAGCAGTTTATCAGGGGCCACTGAAGCTTTCTTT. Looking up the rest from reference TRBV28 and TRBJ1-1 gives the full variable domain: DVKVTQSSRYLVKRTGEKVFLECVQDMDHENMFWYRQDPGLGLRLIYFSYDVKMKEKGDIPEGYSVSREKKERFSLILESASTNQTSMYLCASSLSGATEAFFGQGTRLTVV.

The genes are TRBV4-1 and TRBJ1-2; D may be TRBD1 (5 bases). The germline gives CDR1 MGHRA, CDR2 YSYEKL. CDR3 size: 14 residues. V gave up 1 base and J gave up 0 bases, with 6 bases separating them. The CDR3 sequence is CASSQAGTNYGYTF. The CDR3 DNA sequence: TGCGCCAGCAGCCAAGCAGGGACTAACTATGGCTACACCTTC.

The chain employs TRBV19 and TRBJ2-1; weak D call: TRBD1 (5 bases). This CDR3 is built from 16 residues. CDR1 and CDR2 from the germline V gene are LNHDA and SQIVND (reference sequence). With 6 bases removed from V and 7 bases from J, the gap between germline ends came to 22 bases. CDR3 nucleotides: TGTGCCAGTAGCCGGTTGGGGCGGAACGACCTAAATGAGCAGTTCTTC. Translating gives CASSRLGRNDLNEQFF.

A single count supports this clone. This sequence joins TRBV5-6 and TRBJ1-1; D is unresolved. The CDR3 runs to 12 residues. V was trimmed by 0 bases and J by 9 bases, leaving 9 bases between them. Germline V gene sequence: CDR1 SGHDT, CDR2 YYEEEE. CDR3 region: CASSLAGGQAFF. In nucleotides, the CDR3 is TGTGCCAGCAGCTTGGCTGGAGGGCAAGCTTTCTTT.

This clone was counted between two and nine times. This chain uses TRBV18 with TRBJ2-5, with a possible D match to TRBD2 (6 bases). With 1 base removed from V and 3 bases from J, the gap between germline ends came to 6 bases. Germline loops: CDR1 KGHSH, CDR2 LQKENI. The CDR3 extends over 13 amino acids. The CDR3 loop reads CASSPLAEETQYF. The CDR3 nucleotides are TGTGCCAGCTCACCACTAGCGGAAGAGACCCAGTACTTC.

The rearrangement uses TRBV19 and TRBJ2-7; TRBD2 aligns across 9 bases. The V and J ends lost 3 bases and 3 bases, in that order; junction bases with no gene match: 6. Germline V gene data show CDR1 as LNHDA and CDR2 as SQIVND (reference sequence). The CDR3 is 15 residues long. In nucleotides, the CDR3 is TGTGCCAGTAGTATCCGGCTAGCGGGGAACTACGAGCAGTACTTC. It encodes CASSIRLAGNYEQYF.

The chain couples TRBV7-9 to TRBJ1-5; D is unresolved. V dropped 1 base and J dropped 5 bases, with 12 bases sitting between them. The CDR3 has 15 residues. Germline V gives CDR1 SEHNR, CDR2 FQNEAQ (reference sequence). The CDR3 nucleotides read TGTGCCAGCAGCTTAGGGAACGGGTCCCATCAGCCCCAGCATTTT. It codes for CASSLGNGSHQPQHF.

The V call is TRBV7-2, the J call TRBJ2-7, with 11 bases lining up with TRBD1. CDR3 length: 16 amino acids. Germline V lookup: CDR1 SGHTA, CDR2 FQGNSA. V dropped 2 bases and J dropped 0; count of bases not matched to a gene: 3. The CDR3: CASSLSGTGGSYEQYF. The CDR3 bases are TGTGCCAGCAGCTTAAGCGGGACAGGGGGCTCCTACGAGCAGTACTTC.

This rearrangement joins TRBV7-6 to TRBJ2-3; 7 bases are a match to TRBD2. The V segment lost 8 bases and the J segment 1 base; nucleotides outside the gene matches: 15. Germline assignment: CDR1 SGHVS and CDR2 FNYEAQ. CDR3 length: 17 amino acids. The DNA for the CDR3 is TGTGCCAGCGGAATCGGGAGCGGGGAGAGGGGCACAGATACGCAGTATTTT. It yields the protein CASGIGSGERGTDTQYF.

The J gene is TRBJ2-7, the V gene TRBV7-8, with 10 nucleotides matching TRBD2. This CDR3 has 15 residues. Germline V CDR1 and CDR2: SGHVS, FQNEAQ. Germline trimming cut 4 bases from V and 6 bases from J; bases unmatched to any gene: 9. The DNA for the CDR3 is TGTGCCAGCAGCTCCGTCGGGACTAGCGTGGCCGAGCAGTACTTC. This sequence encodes CASSSVGTSVAEQYF.

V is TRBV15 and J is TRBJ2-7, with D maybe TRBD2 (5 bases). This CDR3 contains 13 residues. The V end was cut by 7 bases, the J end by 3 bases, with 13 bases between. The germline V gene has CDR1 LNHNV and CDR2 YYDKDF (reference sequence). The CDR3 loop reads CATTLDYNYEQYF. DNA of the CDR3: TGTGCCACCACCTTAGACTATAACTACGAGCAGTACTTC. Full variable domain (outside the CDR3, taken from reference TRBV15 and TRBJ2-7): DAMVIQNPRYQVTQFGKPVTLSCSQTLNHNVMYWYQQKSSQAPKLLFHYYDKDFNNEADTPDNFQSRRPNTSFCFLDIRSPGLGDTAMYLCATTLDYNYEQYFGPGTRLTVT.

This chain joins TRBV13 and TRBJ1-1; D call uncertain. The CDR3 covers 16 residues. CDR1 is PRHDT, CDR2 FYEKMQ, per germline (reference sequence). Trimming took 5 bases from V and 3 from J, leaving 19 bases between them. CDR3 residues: CASSANPSLLDTEAFF. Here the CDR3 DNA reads TGTGCCAGCAGCGCTAACCCTAGCCTTTTGGACACTGAAGCTTTCTTT.

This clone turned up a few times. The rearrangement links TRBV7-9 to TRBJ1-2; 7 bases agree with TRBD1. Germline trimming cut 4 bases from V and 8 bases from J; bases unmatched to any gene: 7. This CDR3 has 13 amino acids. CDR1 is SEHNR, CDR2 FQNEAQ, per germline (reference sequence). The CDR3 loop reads CASSSRGDTGYTF. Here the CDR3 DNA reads TGTGCCAGCAGCTCCAGGGGGGATACGGGCTACACCTTC.

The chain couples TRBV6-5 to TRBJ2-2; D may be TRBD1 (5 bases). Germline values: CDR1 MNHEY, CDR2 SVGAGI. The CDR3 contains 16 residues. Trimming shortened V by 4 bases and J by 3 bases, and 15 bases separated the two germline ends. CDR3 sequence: CASSSRSGHYTGELFF. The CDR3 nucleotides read TGTGCCAGCAGTTCCCGGTCAGGACACTACACCGGGGAGCTGTTTTTT.

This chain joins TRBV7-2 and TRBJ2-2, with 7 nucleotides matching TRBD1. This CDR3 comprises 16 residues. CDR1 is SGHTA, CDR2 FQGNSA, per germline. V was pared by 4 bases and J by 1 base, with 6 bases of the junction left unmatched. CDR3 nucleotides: TGTGCCAGCAGCTCCGACGGACAGGTGAACACCGGGGAGCTGTTTTTT. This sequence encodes CASSSDGQVNTGELFF.

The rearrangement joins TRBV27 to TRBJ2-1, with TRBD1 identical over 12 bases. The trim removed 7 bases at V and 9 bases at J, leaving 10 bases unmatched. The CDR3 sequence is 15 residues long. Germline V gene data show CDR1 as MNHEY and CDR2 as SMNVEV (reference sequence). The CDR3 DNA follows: TGTGCCAGCATTCCCCGGGGACAGGGGGCCGGTGAGCAGTTCTTC. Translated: CASIPRGQGAGEQFF.

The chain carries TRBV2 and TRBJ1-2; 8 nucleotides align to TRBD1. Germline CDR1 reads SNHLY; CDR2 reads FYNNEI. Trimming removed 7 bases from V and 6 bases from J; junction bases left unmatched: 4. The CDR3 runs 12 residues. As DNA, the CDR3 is TGTGCCAGCACCGACAGGGGCAATGGCTACACCTTC. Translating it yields CASTDRGNGYTF.

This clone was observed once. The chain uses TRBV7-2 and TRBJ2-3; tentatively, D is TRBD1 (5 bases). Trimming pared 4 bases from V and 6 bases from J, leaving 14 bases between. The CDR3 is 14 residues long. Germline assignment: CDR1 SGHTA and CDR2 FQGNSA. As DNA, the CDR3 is TGTGCCAGCAGCTGGGGCGTCAGGGCGGATACGCAGTATTTT. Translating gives CASSWGVRADTQYF.